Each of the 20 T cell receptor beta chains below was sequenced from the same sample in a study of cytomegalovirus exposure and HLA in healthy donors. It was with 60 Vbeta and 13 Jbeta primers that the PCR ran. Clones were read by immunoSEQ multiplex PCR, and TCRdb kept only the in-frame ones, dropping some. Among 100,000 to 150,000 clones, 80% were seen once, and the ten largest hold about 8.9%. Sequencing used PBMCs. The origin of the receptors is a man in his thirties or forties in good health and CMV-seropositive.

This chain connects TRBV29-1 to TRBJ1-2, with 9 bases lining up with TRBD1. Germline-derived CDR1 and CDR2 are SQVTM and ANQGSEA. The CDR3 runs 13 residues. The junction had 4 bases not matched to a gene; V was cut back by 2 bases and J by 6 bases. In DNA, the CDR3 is TGCAGCGTTGAATTGGACAGGGGAGATGGCTACACCTTC. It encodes CSVELDRGDGYTF.

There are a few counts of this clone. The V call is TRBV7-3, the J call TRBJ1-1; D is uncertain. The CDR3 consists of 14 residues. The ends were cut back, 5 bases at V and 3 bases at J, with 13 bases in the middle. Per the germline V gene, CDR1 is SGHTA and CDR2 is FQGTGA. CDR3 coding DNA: TGTGCCAGCAGCCGAGGTGGAGCGGACACTGAAGCTTTCTTT. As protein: CASSRGGADTEAFF.

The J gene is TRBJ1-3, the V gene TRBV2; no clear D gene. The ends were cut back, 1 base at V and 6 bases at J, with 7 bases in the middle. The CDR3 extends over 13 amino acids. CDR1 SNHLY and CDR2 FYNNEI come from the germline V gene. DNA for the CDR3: TGTGCCAGCAGTGAAGGAGGATTAAACACCATATATTTT. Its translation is CASSEGGLNTIYF.

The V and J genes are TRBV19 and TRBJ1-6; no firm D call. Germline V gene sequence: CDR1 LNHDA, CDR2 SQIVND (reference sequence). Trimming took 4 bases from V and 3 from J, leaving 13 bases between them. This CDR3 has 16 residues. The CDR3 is CASSTDGISYNSPLHF. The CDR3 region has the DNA TGTGCCAGTAGTACGGACGGGATTAGCTATAATTCACCCCTCCACTTT.

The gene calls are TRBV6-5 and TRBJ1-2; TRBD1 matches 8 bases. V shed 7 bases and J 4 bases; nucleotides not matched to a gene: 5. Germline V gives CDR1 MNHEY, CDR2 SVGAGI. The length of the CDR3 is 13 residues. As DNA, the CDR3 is TGTGCCAGCACTACCAGGGGGCCCTATGGCTACACCTTC. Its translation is CASTTRGPYGYTF.

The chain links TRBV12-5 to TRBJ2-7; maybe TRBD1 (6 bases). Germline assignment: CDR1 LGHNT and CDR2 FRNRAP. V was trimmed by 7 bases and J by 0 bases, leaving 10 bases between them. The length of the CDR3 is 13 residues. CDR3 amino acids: CASAGQSSYEQYF. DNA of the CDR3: TGTGCTAGTGCCGGACAGAGCTCCTACGAGCAGTACTTC. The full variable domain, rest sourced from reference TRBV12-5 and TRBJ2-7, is DARVTQTPRHKVTEMGQEVTMRCQPILGHNTVFWYRQTMMQGLELLAYFRNRAPLDDSGMPKDRFSAEMPDATLATLKIQPSEPRDSAVYFCASAGQSSYEQYFGPGTRLTVT.

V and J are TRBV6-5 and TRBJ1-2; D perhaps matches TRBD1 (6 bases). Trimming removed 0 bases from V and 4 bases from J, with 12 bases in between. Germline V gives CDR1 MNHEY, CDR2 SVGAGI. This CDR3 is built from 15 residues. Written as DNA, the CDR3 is TGTGCCAGCAGTTACTCTCGGGGGGCAGGCTATGGCTACACCTTC. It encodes CASSYSRGAGYGYTF.

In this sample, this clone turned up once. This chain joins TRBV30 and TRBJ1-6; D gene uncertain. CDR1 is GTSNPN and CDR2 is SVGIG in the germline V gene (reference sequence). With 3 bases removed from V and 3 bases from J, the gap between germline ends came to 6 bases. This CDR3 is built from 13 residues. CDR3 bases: TGTGCCTGGAGGAGAGACTATAATTCACCCCTCCACTTT. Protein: CAWRRDYNSPLHF.

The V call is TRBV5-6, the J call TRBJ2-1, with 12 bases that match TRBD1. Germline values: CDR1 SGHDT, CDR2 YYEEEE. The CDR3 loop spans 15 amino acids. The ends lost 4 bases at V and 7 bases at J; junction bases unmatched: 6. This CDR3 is CASSRDRGRRNEQFF. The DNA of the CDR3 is TGTGCCAGCAGCCGGGACAGGGGGCGCCGAAATGAGCAGTTCTTC.

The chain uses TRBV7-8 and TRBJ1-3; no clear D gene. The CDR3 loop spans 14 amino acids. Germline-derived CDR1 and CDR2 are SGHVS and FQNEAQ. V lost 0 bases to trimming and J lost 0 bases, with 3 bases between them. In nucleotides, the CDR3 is TGTGCCAGCAGCTTAGCGCGCTCTGGAAACACCATATATTTT. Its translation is CASSLARSGNTIYF.

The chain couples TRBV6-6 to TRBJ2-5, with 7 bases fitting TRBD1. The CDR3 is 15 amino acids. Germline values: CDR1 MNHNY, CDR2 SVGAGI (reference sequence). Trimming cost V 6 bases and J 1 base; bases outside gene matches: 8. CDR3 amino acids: CASSLQGNPQETQYF. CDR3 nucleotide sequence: TGTGCCAGCAGCCTACAGGGGAACCCCCAAGAGACCCAGTACTTC.

CDR3 region: CASKIATYRVTNTEAFF. CDR3 in DNA: TGTGCCAGTAAGATCGCCACGTACCGGGTAACTAACACTGAAGCTTTCTTT. The chain is built from TRBV19 and TRBJ1-1; no clear D gene. CDR3 length: 17 amino acids. The V end lost 7 bases, the J end lost 2 bases, and 23 bases lay between the germline ends. Looked up from germline, CDR1 is LNHDA and CDR2 is SQIVND (reference sequence). The full variable domain, rest sourced from reference TRBV19 and TRBJ1-1, is DGGITQSPKYLFRKEGQNVTLSCEQNLNHDAMYWYRQDPGQGLRLIYYSQIVNDFQKGDIAEGYSVSREKKESFPLTVTSAQKNPTAFYLCASKIATYRVTNTEAFFGQGTRLTVV.

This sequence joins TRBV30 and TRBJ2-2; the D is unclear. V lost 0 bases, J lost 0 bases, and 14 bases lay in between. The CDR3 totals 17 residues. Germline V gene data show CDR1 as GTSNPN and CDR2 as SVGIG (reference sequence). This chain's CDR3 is CAWSVEVIITNTGELFF. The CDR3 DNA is TGTGCCTGGAGTGTAGAGGTGATTATTACGAACACCGGGGAGCTGTTTTTT.

In nucleotides, the CDR3 is TGTGCCAGCAGCCTCCTCCAGTACAATGAGCAGTTCTTC. Translation: CASSLLQYNEQFF. The chain links TRBV7-6 to TRBJ2-1; the D is unclear. The CDR3 length is 13 residues. Between the trimmed V and J ends, which lost 5 bases and 4 bases, there was a span of 9 bases. CDR1 SGHVS and CDR2 FNYEAQ come from the germline V gene.

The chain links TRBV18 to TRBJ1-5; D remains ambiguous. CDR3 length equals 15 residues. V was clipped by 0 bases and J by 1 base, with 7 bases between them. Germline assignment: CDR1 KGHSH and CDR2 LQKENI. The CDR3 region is CASSPPGASNQPQHF. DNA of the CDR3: TGTGCCAGCTCACCACCAGGAGCGAGCAATCAGCCCCAGCATTTT. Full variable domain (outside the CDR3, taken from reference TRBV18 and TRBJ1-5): NAGVMQNPRHLVRRRGQEARLRCSPMKGHSHVYWYRQLPEEGLKFMVYLQKENIIDESGMPKERFSAEFPKEGPSILRIQQVVRGDSAAYFCASSPPGASNQPQHFGDGTRLSIL.

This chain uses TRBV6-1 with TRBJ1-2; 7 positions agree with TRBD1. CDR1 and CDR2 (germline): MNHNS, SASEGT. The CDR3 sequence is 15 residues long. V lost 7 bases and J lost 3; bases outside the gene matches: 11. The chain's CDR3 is CASTLRRDRDYGYTF. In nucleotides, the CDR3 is TGTGCCAGCACCCTCAGGAGAGACAGGGACTATGGCTACACCTTC.

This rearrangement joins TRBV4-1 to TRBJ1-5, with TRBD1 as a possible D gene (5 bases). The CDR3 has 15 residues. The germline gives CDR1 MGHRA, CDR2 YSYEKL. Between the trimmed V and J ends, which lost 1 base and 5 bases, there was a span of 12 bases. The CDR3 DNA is TGCGCCAGCAGCCAAGGTCAGGGCCGGTATCAGCCCCAGCATTTT. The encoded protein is CASSQGQGRYQPQHF.

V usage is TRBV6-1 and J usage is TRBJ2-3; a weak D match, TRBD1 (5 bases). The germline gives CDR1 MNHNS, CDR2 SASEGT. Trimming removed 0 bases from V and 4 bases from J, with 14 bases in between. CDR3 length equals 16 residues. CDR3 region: CASSEADPTVADTQYF. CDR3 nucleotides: TGTGCCAGCAGTGAAGCAGACCCGACAGTCGCAGATACGCAGTATTTT.

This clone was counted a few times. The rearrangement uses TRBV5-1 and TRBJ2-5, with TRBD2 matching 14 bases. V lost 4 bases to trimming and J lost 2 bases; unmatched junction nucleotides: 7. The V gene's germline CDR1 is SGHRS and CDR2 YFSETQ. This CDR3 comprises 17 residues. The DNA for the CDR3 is TGCGCCAGCAGCCCAAACGGACTAGCGGGGGGTCAAGAGACCCAGTACTTC. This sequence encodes CASSPNGLAGGQETQYF.

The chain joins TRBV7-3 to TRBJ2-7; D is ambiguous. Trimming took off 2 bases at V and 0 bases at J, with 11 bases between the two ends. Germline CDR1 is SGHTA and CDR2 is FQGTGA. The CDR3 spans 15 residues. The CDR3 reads CASSLDPRSSYEQYF. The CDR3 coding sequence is TGTGCCAGCAGCTTAGACCCCCGGAGCTCCTACGAGCAGTACTTC.